The present T cell receptor (beta chain) was sequenced within a study of control samples from healthy donors and cancer patients (TCRdb year 2020). To note about this clone: Its target antigen remains unknown. Qualities for individual bases were not recorded, and no much larger clone is one base off.

The CDR3 numbers 18 residues from cysteine through phenylalanine. CDR3 DNA is the only sequence kept; it has 54 bases, read in frame from the first base. V loses 2 bases at its end and J loses 6 bases; junction bases beyond the gene matches: 11. The library was produced with the immunoSEQ multiplex PCR assay. As stored in TCRdb, this immuneACCESS dataset retains in-frame rearrangements with V and J assigned. A fraction of the clones does not appear; measured against another copy, unresolved V genes explain less than half of the discrepancy, and the remainder lacks a known reason. This sample has almost 85,000 clones in its table, and around 94% of those were observed once. The ten largest account for 4.5% to 6% of the sample.

This sequence uses TRBV5-3 and TRBJ2-3; 14 bases in the middle match TRBD2. TRBV5-3 is an ORF, with its function uncertain. The sequenced sample was blood. This clonotype originated in a woman in her late teens or twenties in good health. The CDR3 protein sequence reads: CARSFAGTSGSRPDTQYF. DNA sequence: TGTGCCAGAAGCTTTGCCGGGACTAGCGGGAGTAGGCCGGATACGCAGTATTTT.